This T cell receptor beta chain was documented in a study of regulatory T cells in long-lasting Graves disease. V gave up 4 bases and J gave up 0 bases; unmatched junction bases: 3. This CDR3 contains 16 residues. Germline-derived CDR1 and CDR2 are KGHDR and SFDVKD. The time point was: newly diagnosed GD, antithyroid drugs for less than 3 months. TCR sequences were obtained from RNA taken from PBMCs. The authors built TCR beta libraries using iRepertoire HTBI primers and Arm-PCR of CDR3 regions. TCRdb independently ran MiXCR on the multiplex PCR reads; one entry per CDR3 protein. The profile shows roughly 610,000 distinct CDR3 sequences, about 16% of them singletons. The data also belong to a second study, concerning T cells in Graves' hyperthyroidism and ophthalmopathy.

The TCR originated in a woman aged 30 to 39 with Graves disease. The chain uses TRBV24-1 and TRBJ2-4; 9 bases are a match to TRBD2. Sequencing used peripheral blood mononuclear cells (PBMCs), obtained at new diagnosis, from a patient treated with antithyroid drugs. CDR3 sequence reads: CATSETSGLAKNIQYF. Written as DNA, the CDR3 is TGTGCCACCAGTGAGACTAGCGGCTTAGCCAAAAACATTCAGTACTTC.